This TCR beta chain was profiled in a study of cytomegalovirus exposure and HLA in healthy donors. Study information: The roughly 120 million unique TCR beta sequences, from about 180 million T cells, were found by an earlier analysis.

In the PCR, 60 Vbeta and 13 Jbeta primers were used. TCRdb keeps only in-frame clones here, not all; method: immunoSEQ multiplex PCR. The sample has around 140,000 clones, around 78% seen once. Findings and caveats of the study: The authors later linked a missense DCLRE1C variant to TCR beta V- and J-gene trimming. With high specificity and sensitivity, the classifier reportedly diagnosed cytomegalovirus status. The HLA-A and HLA-B alleles of most subjects were reportedly predicted accurately from TCR beta sequences.

CDR3 size: 16 residues. J gave up 5 bases and V 3 bases, and 9 bases lay outside the gene matches. Germline V gene lookup returns CDR1 SGHKS and CDR2 YYEKEE (reference sequence). In the case of this clone: What it recognizes is unknown.

Sequenced material: PBMCs. This sequence originates from a woman in her late teens or twenties in good health and CMV-seropositive. This chain uses TRBV5-5 with TRBJ2-5; 11 bases align to TRBD2. The CDR3 DNA is TGTGCCAGCAGCTCTTTAGCGGGGGGGCCTGGGGAGACCCAGTACTTC. It specifies CASSSLAGGPGETQYF. Full variable domain (missing parts from reference TRBV5-5 and TRBJ2-5): DAGVTQSPTHLIKTRGQQVTLRCSPISGHKSVSWYQQVLGQGPQFIFQYYEKEERGRGNFPDRFSARQFPNYSSELNVNALLLGDSALYLCASSSLAGGPGETQYFGPGTRLLVL.